The rows below give T cell receptor beta chains drawn from one sample of a study of immune evolution from preneoplasia to lung adenocarcinoma. TCRdb's copy holds only in-frame clones and misses some; the assay was immunoSEQ multiplex PCR. The data hold a few thousand clones, with over 65% observed a single time. Material: FFPE adjacent normal lung tissue. These receptor sequences come from a person aged 55-85 years with lung adenocarcinoma. The CDR3 runs from the conserved cysteine through the conserved F or W. The order of the fields is clone size, V gene, J gene, D gene, CDR3 DNA, CDR3 protein. D genes are given only for firm matches. Only part of the rows carry a size: once, few, many, or a class if the clone is expanded.

once	TRBV9	TRBJ2-5	-	TGTGCCAGCAGCGTAGGCTTGGTAGCGGTTCGAGAGACCCAGTACTTC	CASSVGLVAVRETQYF
-	TRBV5-4	TRBJ2-7	TRBD1	TGTGCCAGCAGCTCCCGGGACAGGGCCTACGAGCAGTACTTC	CASSSRDRAYEQYF
-	TRBV5-1	TRBJ1-1	-	TGCGCCAGCAGCTGGTCAGGGGAGAACACTGAAGCTTTCTTT	CASSWSGENTEAFF
-	TRBV9	TRBJ2-3	TRBD2	TGTGCCAGCAGCCCGGACCTAATTAGCGGGAGGGCCGCAGATACGCAGTATTTT	CASSPDLISGRAADTQYF
medium-sized	TRBV30	TRBJ2-3	TRBD1	TGTGCCTGGAGTGTTATGGGACAGGGATTCAGGACAGATACGCAGTATTTT	CAWSVMGQGFRTDTQYF
once	TRBV27	TRBJ1-5	-	TGTGCCAGCAGTTTTTCTGCGGGTGGGGATCAGCCCCAGCATTTT	CASSFSAGGDQPQHF
-	TRBV11-3	TRBJ2-1	TRBD2	TGTGCCAGCAGCGCCGGGACTAGCGGTAACTACAATGAGCAGTTCTTC	CASSAGTSGNYNEQFF
-	TRBV28	TRBJ1-3	TRBD1	TGTGCCAGCAGTTCGACAGGGTTTGGAAACACCATATATTTT	CASSSTGFGNTIYF
-	TRBV7-2	TRBJ1-5	-	TGTGCCAGCAGCTTATCAGGGGATCAGCCCCAGCATTTT	CASSLSGDQPQHF
-	TRBV28	TRBJ1-1	TRBD1	TGTGCCAGCAGTCCCCGACAGGGCCTCTACACTGAAGCTTTCTTT	CASSPRQGLYTEAFF
-	TRBV5-1	TRBJ1-4	-	TGCGCCAGCACCTACGATCAAAGGGGAGAAAAACTGTTTTTT	CASTYDQRGEKLFF
-	TRBV21-1	TRBJ2-3	-	TGTGCCAGCAGCCCTCGGACTAGCGGGGGACTCACAGATACGCAGTATTTT	CASSPRTSGGLTDTQYF
-	TRBV18	TRBJ2-7	-	TGTGCCAGCTCACCACAGGGGGCGGGGTACGAGCAGTACTTC	CASSPQGAGYEQYF
-	TRBV5-1	TRBJ2-7	-	TGCGCCAGCAGCACTACGACTACCTCCTACGAGCAGTACTTC	CASSTTTTSYEQYF
-	TRBV10-3	TRBJ1-1	-	TGTGCCATCAGCCCACAAGACACTGAAGCTTTCTTT	CAISPQDTEAFF
-	TRBV20-1	TRBJ2-1	-	TGCAGTGCGGACCAGTCCGGTGAGCAGTTCTTC	CSADQSGEQFF
-	TRBV5-5	TRBJ1-5	-	TGTGCCAGCAGCCGAAAGGGAGATCAGCCCCAGCATTTT	CASSRKGDQPQHF
-	TRBV7-9	TRBJ1-2	-	TGTGCCAGCAGGCCCGCGGGGGGCGCGGGGGGCTACACCTTC	CASRPAGGAGGYTF
-	TRBV29-1	TRBJ2-1	-	TGCAGCGTTGGTAGCCTCAGCTCCTACAATGAGCAGTTCTTC	CSVGSLSSYNEQFF
few	TRBV19	TRBJ2-3	-	TGTGCCAGTAGTATAGGTCGGGACACTCGCACAGATACGCAGTATTTT	CASSIGRDTRTDTQYF
-	TRBV25-1	TRBJ1-3	-	TGTGCCAGCAGTGGCGGCGTAGATTTGGGAAACACCATATATTTT	CASSGGVDLGNTIYF
once	TRBV6-5	TRBJ1-1	-	TGTGCCAGCCAGGGGCCGAAGGACACTGAAGCTTTCTTT	CASQGPKDTEAFF
-	TRBV7-7	TRBJ2-7	TRBD1	TGTGCTAGCAGCCGGGGACAGGGAACCTACGAGCAGTACTTC	CASSRGQGTYEQYF
-	TRBV5-1	TRBJ2-3	TRBD2	TGCGCCAGCAGCCCGTGGGCTAGCGGGCTGGTAGGGTATTTT	CASSPWASGLVGYF
-	TRBV7-9	TRBJ2-3	-	TGTGCCAGCAGCCCCCCCCGAGATACGCAGTATTTT	CASSPPRDTQYF
few	TRBV7-8	TRBJ2-7	-	TGTGCCAGCAGTAGGGTAGGCGGGGCGGCCTACGAGCAGTACTTC	CASSRVGGAAYEQYF
-	TRBV5-5	TRBJ1-3	-	TGTGCCAGCAGTTTTGGGACCATCTCTGGAAACACCATATATTTT	CASSFGTISGNTIYF
once	TRBV7-2	TRBJ2-7	-	TGTGCCAGCTCAACGGATAGAGAGCGGTATAATTTCTACGAGCAGTACTTC	CASSTDRERYNFYEQYF
once	TRBV4-2	TRBJ2-7	-	TGTGCCAGCAGCCAAGATCGGGGTCCCGCCTACGAGCAGTACTTC	CASSQDRGPAYEQYF
once	TRBV28	TRBJ1-1	-	TGTGCCAGCAGTTTATCGGCCGCGATGAACACTGAAGCTTTCTTT	CASSLSAAMNTEAFF
few	TRBV7-3	TRBJ1-2	TRBD1	TGTGCCAGCAGCCCGACAGGGGGCGCAGACTATGGCTACACCTTC	CASSPTGGADYGYTF
-	TRBV29-1	TRBJ1-1	TRBD1	TGCAGCCCGGGACAGGGGACTGAAGCTTTCTTT	CSPGQGTEAFF
-	TRBV10-3	TRBJ2-1	-	TGTGCCATCAGTGGTCGGGGGAGTGTGGACAATGAGCAGTTCTTC	CAISGRGSVDNEQFF
-	TRBV30	TRBJ1-2	-	TGTGCCTGGAGTTGGGGCCGTACTAACTATGGCTACACCTTC	CAWSWGRTNYGYTF
-	TRBV11-2	TRBJ2-7	-	TGTGCCAGCAGCTCCCCTGCCCTGGGGGCAGCCGAGCAGTACTTC	CASSSPALGAAEQYF
large	TRBV6-5	TRBJ1-3	-	TGTGCCAGCAGTTACTCAAGACGGTCTGGAAACACCATATATTTT	CASSYSRRSGNTIYF
-	TRBV30	TRBJ2-1	TRBD2	TGTGCCTGGAGTGCGGTAGCGGGAGGGCCCCATGAGCAGTTCTTC	CAWSAVAGGPHEQFF
-	TRBV6-5	TRBJ2-3	-	TGTGCCAGCACCCAGCCAGGGGCCAGCACAGATACGCAGTATTTT	CASTQPGASTDTQYF
few	TRBV6-1	TRBJ2-5	-	TGTGCCAGCAGTGGGCAAGAGACCCAGTACTTC	CASSGQETQYF
-	TRBV6-1	TRBJ1-1	-	TGTGCCAGCACCCCTGGGCAGAACACTGAAGCTTTCTTT	CASTPGQNTEAFF
-	TRBV7-9	TRBJ2-5	TRBD2	TGTGCCAGCAGCCCTCTTGAGGCTCGGGGGGTAGAGACCCAGTACTTC	CASSPLEARGVETQYF
-	TRBV7-2	TRBJ2-7	TRBD1	TGTGCCAGCAGCTGGGGACAGGGGGCGGTATACGAGCAGTACTTC	CASSWGQGAVYEQYF
-	TRBV7-3	TRBJ2-1	TRBD2	TGTGCCAGCAGCCCAGCGGGAGTGCTCTACAATGAGCAGTTCTTC	CASSPAGVLYNEQFF
-	TRBV7-8	TRBJ2-1	TRBD2	TGTGCCAGCAGCTTATCTCCGGACTTTCGGACTAGCGGGAGAGTACATGAGCAGTTCTTC	CASSLSPDFRTSGRVHEQFF
-	TRBV7-3	TRBJ2-3	TRBD2	TGTGCCAGCAGCGCCACAGCGGGAGAAACAGATACGCAGTATTTT	CASSATAGETDTQYF
-	TRBV11-2	TRBJ1-2	-	TGTGCCAGCAGCTTAGATAGAGTGGGAACAGCCGGACGCTATGGCTACACCTTC	CASSLDRVGTAGRYGYTF
-	TRBV9	TRBJ2-1	TRBD2	TGTGCCAGCAGCCTGGGACTAGCGGGAACGAATGAGCAGTTCTTC	CASSLGLAGTNEQFF
-	TRBV7-3	TRBJ2-3	-	TGTGCCAGCAGCTTACATGTCTCTGGCCCCCGGGCGGCGCAGTATTTT	CASSLHVSGPRAAQYF
large	TRBV5-4	TRBJ2-1	-	TGTGCCAGCAGCAGAGACGGAACCTACAATGAGCAGTTCTTC	CASSRDGTYNEQFF
-	TRBV5-4	TRBJ1-2	TRBD1	TGTGCCAGCAGCCGGGACAGGACGGATGGCTACACCTTC	CASSRDRTDGYTF
-	TRBV5-1	TRBJ2-1	TRBD2	TGCGCCAGCAGCGGGACTAGCGGGAGCGACTCCAATGAGCAGTTCTTC	CASSGTSGSDSNEQFF
-	TRBV5-6	TRBJ2-5	-	TGTGCCAGCACCCCCTTAGTTCCCCCCCGGGAGACCCAGTACTTC	CASTPLVPPRETQYF
-	TRBV6-5	TRBJ2-1	TRBD2	TGTGCCAGCAGTTATCATTTTACTAGCGGGGACAATGAGCAGTTCTTC	CASSYHFTSGDNEQFF